This T cell receptor beta chain emerged from a study of blood T cell repertoires in COVID-19. Background on the study: The United States, Italy and Spain were the sources of the acute and convalescent COVID-19 samples.

With 2 bases clipped from V and 10 bases from J, the junction kept 8 bases outside the gene matches. Germline V CDR1 and CDR2: MDHEN, SYDVKM. The CDR3 runs to 15 residues. Authors' data handling: Quantification of nucleated cells was approximated via reference gene primer amplification. The table came from immunoSEQ multiplex PCR; TCRdb's copy has only in-frame clones and leaves some out. D and trimming come from the DNA, and the V and J calls and clone size come from that table. The data contain 55,000 to 65,000 clones, 91% of them singletons. The receptor's source is a human donor in a cohort sampled during active COVID-19. V gene TRBV28 combines with J gene TRBJ2-1, with 10 positions matching TRBD2. The material sequenced was peripheral blood. The CDR3: CASSLGLAGALEQFF. In DNA, the CDR3 is TGTGCCAGCAGTTTAGGCCTAGCGGGAGCCTTGGAGCAGTTCTTC.